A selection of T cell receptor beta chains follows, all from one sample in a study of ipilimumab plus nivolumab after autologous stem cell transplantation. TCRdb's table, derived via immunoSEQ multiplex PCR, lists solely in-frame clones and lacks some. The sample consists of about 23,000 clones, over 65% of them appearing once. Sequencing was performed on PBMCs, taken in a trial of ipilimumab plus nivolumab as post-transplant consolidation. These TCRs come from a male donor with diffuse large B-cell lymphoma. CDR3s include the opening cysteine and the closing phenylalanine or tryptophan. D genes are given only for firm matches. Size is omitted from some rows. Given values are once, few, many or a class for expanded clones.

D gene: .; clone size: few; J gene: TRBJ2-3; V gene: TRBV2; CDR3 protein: CASSEMRGGTDTQYF; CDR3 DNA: TGTGCCAGCAGTGAGATGCGGGGTGGCACAGATACGCAGTATTTT
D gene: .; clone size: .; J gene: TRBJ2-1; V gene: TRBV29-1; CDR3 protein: CSVPWGTVNEQFF; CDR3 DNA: TGCAGCGTCCCCTGGGGTACAGTCAATGAGCAGTTCTTC
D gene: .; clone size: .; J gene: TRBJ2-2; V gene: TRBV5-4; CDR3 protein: CASSADLGSTGELFF; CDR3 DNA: TGTGCCAGCAGCGCGGATTTGGGGAGCACCGGGGAGCTGTTTTTT
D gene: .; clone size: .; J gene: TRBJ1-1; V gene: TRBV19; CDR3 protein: CASSMVRGTEAFF; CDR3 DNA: TGTGCCAGTAGTATGGTCCGGGGTACTGAAGCTTTCTTT
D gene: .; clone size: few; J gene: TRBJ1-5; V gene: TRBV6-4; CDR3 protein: CASSEQNNQPQHF; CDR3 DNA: TGTGCCAGCAGTGAACAGAACAATCAGCCCCAGCATTTT
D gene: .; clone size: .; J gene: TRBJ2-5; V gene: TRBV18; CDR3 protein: CASSSVSLAETQYF; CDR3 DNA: TGTGCCAGCTCATCCGTCAGCTTGGCAGAGACCCAGTACTTC
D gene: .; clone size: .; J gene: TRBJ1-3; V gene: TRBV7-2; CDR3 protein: CASRDGLSGNTIYF; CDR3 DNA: TGTGCCAGCAGAGACGGCCTCTCTGGAAACACCATATATTTT
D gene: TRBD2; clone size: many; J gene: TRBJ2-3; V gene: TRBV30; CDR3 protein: CAWNIGLAGTDTQYF; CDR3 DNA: TGTGCCTGGAATATAGGACTAGCGGGTACAGATACGCAGTATTTT
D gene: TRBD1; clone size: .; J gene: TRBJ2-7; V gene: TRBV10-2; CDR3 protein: CAGGTGPNEQYF; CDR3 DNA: TGCGCCGGGGGGACAGGGCCCAACGAGCAGTACTTC
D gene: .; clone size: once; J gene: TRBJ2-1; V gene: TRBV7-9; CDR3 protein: CASSLGNEQFF; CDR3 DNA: TGTGCCAGCAGCTTGGGCAATGAGCAGTTCTTC
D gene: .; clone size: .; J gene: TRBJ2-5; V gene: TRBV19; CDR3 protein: CASGGSQIAETQYF; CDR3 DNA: TGTGCCTCGGGCGGCAGTCAGATTGCGGAGACCCAGTACTTC
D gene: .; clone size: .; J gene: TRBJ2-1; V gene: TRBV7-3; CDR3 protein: CASSLYRSSYNEQFF; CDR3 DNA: TGTGCCAGCAGCTTATACCGGAGCTCCTACAATGAGCAGTTCTTC
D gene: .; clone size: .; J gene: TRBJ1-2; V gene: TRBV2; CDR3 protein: CASSAGGSNNYGYTF; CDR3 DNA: TGTGCCAGCAGCGCGGGGGGCAGCAATAACTATGGCTACACCTTC
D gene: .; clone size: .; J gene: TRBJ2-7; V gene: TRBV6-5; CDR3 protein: CASSTRTDSYEQYF; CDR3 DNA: TGTGCCAGCAGCACCCGGACAGACTCCTACGAGCAGTACTTC
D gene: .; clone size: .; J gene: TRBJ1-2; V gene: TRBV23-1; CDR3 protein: CASSQSGEIYGYTF; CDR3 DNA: TGCGCCAGCAGTCAATCTGGGGAGATATATGGCTACACCTTC
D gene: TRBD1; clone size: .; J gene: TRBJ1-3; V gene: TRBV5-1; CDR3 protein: CASSFQPQGAGNTIYF; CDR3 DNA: TGCGCCAGCAGCTTTCAGCCACAGGGGGCTGGAAACACCATATATTTT
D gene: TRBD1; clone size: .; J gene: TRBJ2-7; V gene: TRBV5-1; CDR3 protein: CASSRSGQGSYEQYF; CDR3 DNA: TGCGCCAGCAGCAGATCGGGACAGGGCTCCTACGAGCAGTACTTC
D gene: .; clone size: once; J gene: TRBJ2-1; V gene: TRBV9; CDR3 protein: CASSVLSTGGNEQFF; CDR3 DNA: TGTGCCAGCAGCGTTCTATCGACCGGGGGCAATGAGCAGTTCTTC
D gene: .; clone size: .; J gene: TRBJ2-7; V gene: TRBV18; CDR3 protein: CASSAQPYEQYF; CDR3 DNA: TGTGCCAGCTCAGCCCAGCCGTACGAGCAGTACTTC
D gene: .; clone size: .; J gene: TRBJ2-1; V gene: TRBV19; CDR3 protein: CASSIAGYNEQFF; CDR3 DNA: TGTGCCAGTAGTATAGCCGGTTACAATGAGCAGTTCTTC
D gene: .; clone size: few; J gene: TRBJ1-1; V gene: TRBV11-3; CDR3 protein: CASSLVDLGYTEAFF; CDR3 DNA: TGTGCCAGCAGCTTAGTTGATCTTGGGTACACTGAAGCTTTCTTT
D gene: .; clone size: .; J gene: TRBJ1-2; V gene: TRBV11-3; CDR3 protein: CASSLESGMGGYTF; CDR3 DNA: TGTGCCAGCAGCTTAGAATCGGGGATGGGAGGCTACACCTTC
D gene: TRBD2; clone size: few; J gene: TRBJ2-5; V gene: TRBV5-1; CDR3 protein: CASSLRSSGEETQYF; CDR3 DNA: TGCGCCAGCAGCCTACGATCTAGCGGGGAAGAGACCCAGTACTTC
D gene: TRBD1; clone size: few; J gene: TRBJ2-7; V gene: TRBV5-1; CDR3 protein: CASSLALDRGYEQYF; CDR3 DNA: TGCGCCAGCAGCTTGGCTCTGGACAGGGGCTACGAGCAGTACTTC
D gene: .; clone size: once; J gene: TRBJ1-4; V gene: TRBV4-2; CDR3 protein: CASSQYSPTNEKLFF; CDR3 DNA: TGTGCCAGCAGCCAGTACAGTCCAACTAATGAAAAACTGTTTTTT
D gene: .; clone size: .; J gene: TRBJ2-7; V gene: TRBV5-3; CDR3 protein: CARSKTLSYEQYF; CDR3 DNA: TGTGCCAGAAGTAAGACCCTCTCCTACGAGCAGTACTTC
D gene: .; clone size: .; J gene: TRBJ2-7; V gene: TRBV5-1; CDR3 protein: CASSLQEMADEQYF; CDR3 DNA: TGCGCCAGCAGCTTGCAGGAGATGGCGGACGAGCAGTACTTC
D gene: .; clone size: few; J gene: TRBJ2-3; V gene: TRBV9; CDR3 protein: CASSGGTFLAPSTDTQYF; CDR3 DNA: TGTGCCAGCAGCGGTGGGACTTTCCTCGCTCCTAGCACAGATACGCAGTATTTT
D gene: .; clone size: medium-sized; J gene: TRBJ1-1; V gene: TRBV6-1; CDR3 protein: CASLTNTEAFF; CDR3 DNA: TGTGCCAGCCTAACGAACACTGAAGCTTTCTTT
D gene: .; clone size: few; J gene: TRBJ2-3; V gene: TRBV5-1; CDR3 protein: CASSFEDASTDTQYF; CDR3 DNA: TGCGCCAGCAGCTTCGAGGATGCTAGCACAGATACGCAGTATTTT
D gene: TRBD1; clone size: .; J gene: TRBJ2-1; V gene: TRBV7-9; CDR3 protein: CASSLDRESRNEQFF; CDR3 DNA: TGTGCCAGCAGCCTGGACAGGGAGAGTCGGAATGAGCAGTTCTTC
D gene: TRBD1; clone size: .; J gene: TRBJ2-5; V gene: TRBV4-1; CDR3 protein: CASSKGQIQETQYF; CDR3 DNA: TGCGCCAGCAGCAAGGGACAGATACAAGAGACCCAGTACTTC
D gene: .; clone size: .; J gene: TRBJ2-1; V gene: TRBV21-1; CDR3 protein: CASSRFWAQSYNEQFF; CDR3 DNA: TGTGCCAGCAGCAGATTCTGGGCGCAGTCCTACAATGAGCAGTTCTTC
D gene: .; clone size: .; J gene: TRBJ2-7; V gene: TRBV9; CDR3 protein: CASSVMADSYEQYF; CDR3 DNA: TGTGCCAGCAGCGTAATGGCAGATTCCTACGAGCAGTACTTC
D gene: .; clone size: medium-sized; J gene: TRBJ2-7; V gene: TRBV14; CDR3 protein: CASSFYHGQYYEQYF; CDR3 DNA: TGTGCCAGCAGCTTCTACCACGGACAATACTACGAGCAGTACTTC
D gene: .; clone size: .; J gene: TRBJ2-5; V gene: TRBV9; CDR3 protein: CASSPGGTQYF; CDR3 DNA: TGTGCCAGCAGCCCCGGAGGGACCCAGTACTTC
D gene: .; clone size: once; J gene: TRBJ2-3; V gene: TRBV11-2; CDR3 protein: CASSLVLASDTQYF; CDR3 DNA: TGTGCCAGCAGTCTCGTCTTGGCATCAGATACGCAGTATTTT
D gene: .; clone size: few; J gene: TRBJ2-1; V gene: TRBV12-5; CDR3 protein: CASGLAGVHNEQFF; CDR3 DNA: TGTGCTAGTGGTTTGGCGGGAGTACACAATGAGCAGTTCTTC
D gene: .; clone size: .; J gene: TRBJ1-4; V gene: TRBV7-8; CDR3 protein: CASSSSRGGFFEKLFF; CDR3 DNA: TGTGCCAGCAGCTCCTCGCGAGGGGGGTTTTTCGAAAAACTGTTTTTT
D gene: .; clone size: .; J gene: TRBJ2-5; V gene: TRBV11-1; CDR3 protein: CASSATGTGETQYF; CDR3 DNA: TGTGCCAGCAGCGCAACCGGGACGGGAGAGACCCAGTACTTC
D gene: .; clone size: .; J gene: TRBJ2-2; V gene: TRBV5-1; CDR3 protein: CASSRSENTGELFF; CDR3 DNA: TGCGCCAGCAGCAGGTCGGAAAACACCGGGGAGCTGTTTTTT
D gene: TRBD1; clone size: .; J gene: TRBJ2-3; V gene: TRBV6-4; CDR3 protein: CASSEARQGGDTQYF; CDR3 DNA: TGTGCCAGCAGTGAGGCGCGACAGGGTGGAGATACGCAGTATTTT
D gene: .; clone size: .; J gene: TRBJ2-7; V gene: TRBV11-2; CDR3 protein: CASSLGVFAGEQYF; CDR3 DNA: TGTGCCAGCAGCTTAGGGGTCTTTGCTGGCGAGCAGTACTTC
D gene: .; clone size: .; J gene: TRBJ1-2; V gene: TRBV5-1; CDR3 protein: CASSLVGALGYGYTF; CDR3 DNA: TGCGCCAGCAGCTTGGTTGGAGCTCTGGGCTATGGCTACACCTTC
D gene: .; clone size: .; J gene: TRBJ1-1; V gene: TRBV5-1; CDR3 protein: CASSPKGQELNTEAFF; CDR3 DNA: TGCGCCAGCAGCCCCAAAGGCCAGGAGCTAAACACTGAAGCTTTCTTT
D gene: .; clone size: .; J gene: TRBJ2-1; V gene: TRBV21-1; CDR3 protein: CASSKGWSGVRNNEQFF; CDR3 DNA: TGTGCCAGCAGCAAGGGATGGAGCGGAGTTAGGAACAATGAGCAGTTCTTC
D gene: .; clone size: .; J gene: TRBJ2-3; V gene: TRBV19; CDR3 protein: CASTTGTSAPTDTQYF; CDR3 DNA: TGTGCCAGTACTACGGGGACCTCCGCCCCCACAGATACGCAGTATTTT
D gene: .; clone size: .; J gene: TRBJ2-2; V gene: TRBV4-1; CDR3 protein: CASSQWTDMNTGELFF; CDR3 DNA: TGCGCCAGCAGCCAATGGACAGATATGAACACCGGGGAGCTGTTTTTT
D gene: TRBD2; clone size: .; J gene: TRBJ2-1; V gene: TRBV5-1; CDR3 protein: CASSLKASGSSEQFF; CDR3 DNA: TGCGCCAGCAGCCTGAAGGCTAGCGGGAGCTCTGAGCAGTTCTTC
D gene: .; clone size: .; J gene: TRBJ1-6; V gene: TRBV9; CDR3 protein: CASSVAGQSSYNSPLHF; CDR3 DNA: TGTGCCAGCAGCGTAGCTGGGCAGAGCTCCTATAATTCACCCCTCCACTTT
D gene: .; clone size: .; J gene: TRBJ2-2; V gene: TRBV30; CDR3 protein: CAWRFTMNTGELFF; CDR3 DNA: TGTGCCTGGAGATTCACAATGAACACCGGGGAGCTGTTTTTT